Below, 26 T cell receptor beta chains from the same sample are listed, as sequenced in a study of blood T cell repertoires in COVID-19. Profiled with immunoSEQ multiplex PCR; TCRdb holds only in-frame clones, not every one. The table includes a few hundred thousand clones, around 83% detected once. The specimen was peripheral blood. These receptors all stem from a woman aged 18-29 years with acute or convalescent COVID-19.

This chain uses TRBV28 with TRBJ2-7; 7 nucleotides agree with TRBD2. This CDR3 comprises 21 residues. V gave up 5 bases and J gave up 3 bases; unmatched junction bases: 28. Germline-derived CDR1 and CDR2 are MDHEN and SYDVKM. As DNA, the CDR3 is TGTGCCAGCAGTGGAGCCCCGGGTTCGGGGGGTAAACGTTCAGTTATCTACGAGCAGTACTTC. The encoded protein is CASSGAPGSGGKRSVIYEQYF.

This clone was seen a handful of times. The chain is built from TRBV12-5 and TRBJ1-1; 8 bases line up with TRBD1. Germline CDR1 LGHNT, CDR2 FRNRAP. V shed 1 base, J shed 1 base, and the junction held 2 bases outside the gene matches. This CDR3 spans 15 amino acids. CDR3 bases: TGTGCTAGTGGTTTGGGCAGGGGGCGGAACACTGAAGCTTTCTTT. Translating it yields CASGLGRGRNTEAFF.

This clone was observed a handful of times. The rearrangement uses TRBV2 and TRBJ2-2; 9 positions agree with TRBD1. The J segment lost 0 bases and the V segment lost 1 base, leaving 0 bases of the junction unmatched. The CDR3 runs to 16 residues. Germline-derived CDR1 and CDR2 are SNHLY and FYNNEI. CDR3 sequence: CASSEGDRANTGELFF. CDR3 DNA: TGTGCCAGCAGTGAAGGGGACAGGGCGAACACCGGGGAGCTGTTTTTT.

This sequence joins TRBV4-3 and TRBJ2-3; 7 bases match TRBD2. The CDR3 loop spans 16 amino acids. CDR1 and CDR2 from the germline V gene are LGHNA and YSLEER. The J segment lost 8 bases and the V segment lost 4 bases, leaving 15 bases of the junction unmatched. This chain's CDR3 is CASSPTLAAGRGTQYF. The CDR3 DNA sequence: TGCGCCAGCAGCCCGACTCTAGCGGCTGGGCGTGGTACGCAGTATTTT.

The CDR3 region has the DNA TGTGCCAGCAGCTTAGTGGGACAGACCTATGGCTACACCTTC. As protein: CASSLVGQTYGYTF. V and J are TRBV7-2 and TRBJ1-2; 7 bases match TRBD1. The CDR3 is 14 residues long. The junction had 3 bases not matched to a gene; V was cut back by 1 base and J by 4 bases. Germline assignment: CDR1 SGHTA and CDR2 FQGNSA.

CDR3 region: CASSSGTGANYGYTF. CDR3 bases: TGTGCCAGCAGTTCCGGGACAGGCGCTAACTATGGCTACACCTTC. The rearrangement joins TRBV6-5 to TRBJ1-2; TRBD1 matches at 8 bases. The germline gives CDR1 MNHEY, CDR2 SVGAGI. Trimming cost V 4 bases and J 0 bases; bases outside gene matches: 4. The CDR3 sequence is 15 residues long.

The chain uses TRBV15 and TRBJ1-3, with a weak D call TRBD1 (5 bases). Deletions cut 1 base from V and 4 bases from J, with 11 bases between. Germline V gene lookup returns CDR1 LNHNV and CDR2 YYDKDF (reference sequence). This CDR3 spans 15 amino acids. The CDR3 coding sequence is TGTGCCACCAGCAGAGCCCTGACAGACGGAAACACCATATATTTT. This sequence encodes CATSRALTDGNTIYF.

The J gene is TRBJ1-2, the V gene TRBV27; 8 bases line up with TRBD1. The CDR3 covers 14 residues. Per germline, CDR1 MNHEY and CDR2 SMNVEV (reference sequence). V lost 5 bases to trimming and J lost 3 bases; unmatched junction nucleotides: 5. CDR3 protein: CASSLKTGDYGYTF. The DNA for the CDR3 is TGTGCCAGCAGTCTAAAGACAGGGGACTATGGCTACACCTTC.

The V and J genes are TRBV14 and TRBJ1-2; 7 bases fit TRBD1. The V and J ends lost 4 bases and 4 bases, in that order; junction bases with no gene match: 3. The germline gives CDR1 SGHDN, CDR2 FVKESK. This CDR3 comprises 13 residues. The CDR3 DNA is TGTGCCAGCAGCCCTGGGACAGCCTATGGCTACACCTTC. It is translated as CASSPGTAYGYTF. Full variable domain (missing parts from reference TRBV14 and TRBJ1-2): EAGVTQFPSHSVIEKGQTVTLRCDPISGHDNLYWYRRVMGKEIKFLLHFVKESKQDESGMPNNRFLAERTGGTYSTLKVQPAELEDSGVYFCASSPGTAYGYTFGSGTRLTVV.

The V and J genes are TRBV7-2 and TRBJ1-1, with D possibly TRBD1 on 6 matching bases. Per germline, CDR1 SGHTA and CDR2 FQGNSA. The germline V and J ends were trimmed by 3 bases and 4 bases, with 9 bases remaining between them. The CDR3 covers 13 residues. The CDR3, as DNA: TGTGCCAGCAGCTTGGGGGGGCCCACTGAAGCTTTCTTT. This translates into CASSLGGPTEAFF.

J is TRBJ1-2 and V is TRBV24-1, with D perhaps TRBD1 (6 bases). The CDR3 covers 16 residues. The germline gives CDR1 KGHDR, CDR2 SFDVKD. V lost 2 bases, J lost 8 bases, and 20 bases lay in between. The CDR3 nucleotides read TGTGCCACCAGTGATTCATACCGGGACATAGGTAGAGGCTACACCTTC. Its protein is CATSDSYRDIGRGYTF.

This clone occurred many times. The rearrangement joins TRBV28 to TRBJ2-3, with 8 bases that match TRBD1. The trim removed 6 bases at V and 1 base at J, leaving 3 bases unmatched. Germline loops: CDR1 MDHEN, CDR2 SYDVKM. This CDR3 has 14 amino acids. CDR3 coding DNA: TGTGCCAGCAGGGGGACAGGTCGCACAGATACGCAGTATTTT. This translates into CASRGTGRTDTQYF.

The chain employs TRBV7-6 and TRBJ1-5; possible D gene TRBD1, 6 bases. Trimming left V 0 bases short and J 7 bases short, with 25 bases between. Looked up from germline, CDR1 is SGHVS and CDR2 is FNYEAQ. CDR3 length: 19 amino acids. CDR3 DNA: TGTGCCAGCAGCTTAGCGGGGGCGTCAGGGATGTATCGGAGACAGCCCCAGCATTTT. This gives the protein CASSLAGASGMYRRQPQHF.

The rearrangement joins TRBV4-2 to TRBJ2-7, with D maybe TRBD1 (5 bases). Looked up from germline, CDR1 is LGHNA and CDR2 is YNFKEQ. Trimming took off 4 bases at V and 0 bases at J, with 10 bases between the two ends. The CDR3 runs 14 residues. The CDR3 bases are TGTGCCAGCAGCCCTACCGACAGCTCCTACGAGCAGTACTTC. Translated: CASSPTDSSYEQYF.

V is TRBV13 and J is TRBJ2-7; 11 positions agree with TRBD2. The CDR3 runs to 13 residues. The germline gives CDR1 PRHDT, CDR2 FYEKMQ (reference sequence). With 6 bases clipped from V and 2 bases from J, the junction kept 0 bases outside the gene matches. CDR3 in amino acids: CASRLAGAYEQYF. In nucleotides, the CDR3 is TGTGCCAGCAGACTAGCGGGAGCCTACGAGCAGTACTTC.

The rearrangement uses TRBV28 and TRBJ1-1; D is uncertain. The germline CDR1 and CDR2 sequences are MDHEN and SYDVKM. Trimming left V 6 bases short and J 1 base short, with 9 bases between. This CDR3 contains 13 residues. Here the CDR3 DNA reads TGTGCCAGCAGGAACGGGGAGAACACTGAAGCTTTCTTT. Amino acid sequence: CASRNGENTEAFF.

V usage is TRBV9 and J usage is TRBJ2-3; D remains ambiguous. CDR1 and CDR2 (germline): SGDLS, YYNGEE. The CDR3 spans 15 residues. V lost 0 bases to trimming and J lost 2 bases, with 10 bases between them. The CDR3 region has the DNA TGTGCCAGCAGCGTAGTGGGCCGAGACACAGATACGCAGTATTTT. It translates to CASSVVGRDTDTQYF.

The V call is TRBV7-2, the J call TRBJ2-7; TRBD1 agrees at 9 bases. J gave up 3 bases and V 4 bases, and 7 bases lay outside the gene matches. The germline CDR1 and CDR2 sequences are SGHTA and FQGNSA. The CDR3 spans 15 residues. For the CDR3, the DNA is TGTGCCAGCAGCTCCCCCGGGACAGGGCTCTACGAGCAGTACTTC. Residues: CASSSPGTGLYEQYF.

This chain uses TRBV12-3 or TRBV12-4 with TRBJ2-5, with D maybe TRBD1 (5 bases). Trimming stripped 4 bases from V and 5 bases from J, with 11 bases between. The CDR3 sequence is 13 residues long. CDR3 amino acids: CASSSPGRETQYF. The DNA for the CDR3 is TGTGCCAGCAGTTCCCCAGGGCGGGAGACCCAGTACTTC.

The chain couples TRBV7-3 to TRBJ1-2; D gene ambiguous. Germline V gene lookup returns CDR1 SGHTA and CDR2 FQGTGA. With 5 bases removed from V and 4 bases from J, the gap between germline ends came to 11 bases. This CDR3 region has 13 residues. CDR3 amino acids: CASSPGGSYGYTF. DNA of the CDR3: TGTGCCAGCAGCCCCGGAGGGAGCTATGGCTACACCTTC.

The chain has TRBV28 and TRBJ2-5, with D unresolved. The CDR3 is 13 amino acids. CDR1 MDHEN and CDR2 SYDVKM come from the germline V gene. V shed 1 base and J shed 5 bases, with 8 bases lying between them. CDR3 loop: CASSLSGRETQYF. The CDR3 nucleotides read TGTGCCAGCAGTTTATCGGGTCGGGAGACCCAGTACTTC.

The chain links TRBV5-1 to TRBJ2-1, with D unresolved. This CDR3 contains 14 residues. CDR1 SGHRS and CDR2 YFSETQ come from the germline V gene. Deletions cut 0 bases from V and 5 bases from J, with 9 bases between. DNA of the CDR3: TGCGCCAGCAGCTTGGATGCGGCTAACAATGAGCAGTTCTTC. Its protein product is CASSLDAANNEQFF.

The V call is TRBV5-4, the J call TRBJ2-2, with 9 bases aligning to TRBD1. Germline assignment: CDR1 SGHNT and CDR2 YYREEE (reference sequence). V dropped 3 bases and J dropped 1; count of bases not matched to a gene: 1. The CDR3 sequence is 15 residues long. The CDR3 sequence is CASSWGQGNTGELFF. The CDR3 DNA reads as TGTGCCAGCAGCTGGGGACAGGGGAACACCGGGGAGCTGTTTTTT.

DNA for the CDR3: TGTGCCAGCAGCGCCGAAGAGGGCTACACCTTC. Protein product: CASSAEEGYTF. The chain has TRBV9 and TRBJ1-2, with D unclear. V lost 3 bases, J lost 8 bases, and 8 bases lay in between. Germline V gene data show CDR1 as SGDLS and CDR2 as YYNGEE. The CDR3 length is 11 residues.

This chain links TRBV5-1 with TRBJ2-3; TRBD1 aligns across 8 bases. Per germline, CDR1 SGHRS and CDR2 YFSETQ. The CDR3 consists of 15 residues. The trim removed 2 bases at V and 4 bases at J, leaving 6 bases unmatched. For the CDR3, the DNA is TGCGCCAGCAGCTTAGCCACGACAGGGGCAGATACGCAGTATTTT. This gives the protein CASSLATTGADTQYF.

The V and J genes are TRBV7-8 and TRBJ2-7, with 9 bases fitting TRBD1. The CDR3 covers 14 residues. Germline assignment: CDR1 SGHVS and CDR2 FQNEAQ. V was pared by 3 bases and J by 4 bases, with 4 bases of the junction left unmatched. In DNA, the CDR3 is TGTGCCAGCAGCTTGGGGGACAGGGTTTACGAGCAGTACTTC. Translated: CASSLGDRVYEQYF.